Listed below are T cell receptor beta chains from one sample, sequenced in a study of T cell repertoires in cytomegalovirus infection. Via MiXCR, TCRdb re-called the reads, giving one row per CDR3 protein. The repertoire holds fewer than 300,000 distinct CDR3 sequences, about 25% seen once, with over 11% in the top ten. The sequencing input was PBMCs. The receptors originated from a human donor in good health (CMV status not recorded). Some clones in this sample may be carry-over from other donors' samples. The CDR3 runs from the conserved cysteine through the conserved F or W. The order of the fields is V gene, D gene, J gene, clone size, CDR3 DNA, CDR3 protein. D genes are given only for firm matches. Expanded clones get a size class; other rows say once, few or many, or leave the size out.

TRBV6-1	NA	TRBJ2-1	few	TGTGCCAGCCGGGGAGACTGGAGCTCCTACAATGAGCAGTTCTTC	CASRGDWSSYNEQFF
TRBV7-3	NA	TRBJ1-1	NA	TGTGCCAGCAGACCCCCGGACAGCGGGTACGACACTGAAGCTTTCTTT	CASRPPDSGYDTEAFF
TRBV12-3/TRBV12-4	NA	TRBJ1-2	many	TGTGCCAGCAGTTTCAGGGCTAGAGGTGGCTACACCTTC	CASSFRARGGYTF
TRBV6-2/TRBV6-3	NA	TRBJ2-7	NA	TGTGCCAGCAGTTACTTACCGGACACCTCCTACGAGCAGTACTTC	CASSYLPDTSYEQYF
TRBV28	NA	TRBJ1-2	few	TGTGCCAGCAGTTCCGGGTTTGGGGAAGGCTACACCTTC	CASSSGFGEGYTF
TRBV7-6	NA	TRBJ1-3	many	TGTGCCAGCAGCGGCCGGGACACCAGAGGAAACACCATATATTTT	CASSGRDTRGNTIYF
TRBV4-1	TRBD2	TRBJ2-2	NA	TGCGCCAGCAGCCAGCCGACTAGCGGGCCCCGGGAGCTGTTTTTT	CASSQPTSGPRELFF
TRBV7-2	TRBD2	TRBJ2-3	NA	TGTGCCAGCAGCTTAGGAGGTAGCGGGAGAACGCAGTATTTT	CASSLGGSGRTQYF
TRBV27	NA	TRBJ2-1	few	TGTGCCAGCAGTTTTGACCGAGCCAATGAGCAGTTCTTC	CASSFDRANEQFF
TRBV7-2	TRBD2	TRBJ2-1	many	TGTGCCAGCAGCTTGGCTAGCGGGGCCTACAATGAGCAGTTCTTC	CASSLASGAYNEQFF
TRBV3-1	TRBD1	TRBJ2-1	NA	TGTGCCAGCAGCCACAACGGACAGGGGGGGATTGCTGAGCAGTTCTTC	CASSHNGQGGIAEQFF
TRBV10-3	TRBD2	TRBJ2-1	few	TGTGCCATCACCGATAGCGGGAGGACGATAAATGAGCAGTTCTTC	CAITDSGRTINEQFF
TRBV6-4	NA	TRBJ2-7	NA	TGTGCCAGCAGTAGGGGCAGGGAGTACGAGCAGTACTTC	CASSRGREYEQYF
TRBV18	TRBD2	TRBJ2-3	NA	TGTGCCAGCTCACGGCTAGCGGGGGCTGATACGCAGTATTTT	CASSRLAGADTQYF
TRBV2	NA	TRBJ2-3	few	TGTGCCAGAACTGACAGCACAGATACGCAGTATTTT	CARTDSTDTQYF
TRBV7-2	NA	TRBJ2-5	many	TGTGCCAGCAGCTCCCTGACCGCGTACCAAGAGACCCAGTACTTC	CASSSLTAYQETQYF
TRBV30	NA	TRBJ2-1	NA	TGTGCCTTAGGGGTGCGAGCCGAGTTTTACAATGAGCAGTTCTTC	CALGVRAEFYNEQFF
TRBV24-1	NA	TRBJ2-2	NA	TGTGCCACCAGTGACCCCGCGGCTGGTGGCGGGGAGCTGTTTTTT	CATSDPAAGGGELFF
TRBV6-5	TRBD1	TRBJ2-7	many	TGTGCCAGCACAAAAAGGGGGCAGCTAGACGAGCAGTACTTC	CASTKRGQLDEQYF
TRBV6-2/TRBV6-3	NA	TRBJ2-1	few	TGTGCCAGCAGACCCGTTTTACTTGGACCCTACAATGAGCAGTTCTTC	CASRPVLLGPYNEQFF
TRBV18	NA	TRBJ1-1	NA	TGTGCCAGCTCACCACGATTAAATAGAGGGGCCAGGAACACTGAAGCTTTCTTT	CASSPRLNRGARNTEAFF
TRBV28	NA	TRBJ2-3	NA	TGTGCCAGCAGAGGACAGCGGGGCTACACAGATACGCAGTATTTT	CASRGQRGYTDTQYF
TRBV7-2	TRBD1	TRBJ1-5	many	TGTGCCAGCACCCGACAGGGGGATCTTAATCAGCCCCAGCATTTT	CASTRQGDLNQPQHF
TRBV6-2/TRBV6-3	NA	TRBJ2-2	NA	TGTGCCAGCACCCCCTTTTATCCGAACACCGGGGAGCTGTTTTTT	CASTPFYPNTGELFF
TRBV6-1	NA	TRBJ2-7	few	TGTGCCAGCTGGACAACAGGAAGGAGTTACGAGCAGTACTTC	CASWTTGRSYEQYF
TRBV19	TRBD2	TRBJ2-2	many	TGTGCCACCGTAGCGGGGGCGAACACCGGGGAGCTGTTTTTT	CATVAGANTGELFF
TRBV6-2/TRBV6-3	TRBD2	TRBJ2-1	many	TGTGCCAGCAGCCCGGCGGCTGCGGGGGGCCCGTTCTTC	CASSPAAAGGPFF
TRBV20-1	NA	TRBJ2-5	once	TGCAGTGCTGGTTCCGGGACCCTCCAAGAGACCCAGTACTTC	CSAGSGTLQETQYF
TRBV11-2	NA	TRBJ1-2	NA	TGTGCCAGCAGCTTAAACGGACGATATGGCTACACCTTC	CASSLNGRYGYTF
TRBV7-3	NA	TRBJ2-3	many	TGTGCCAGCAGCCGCCGTCGGTCGGGGAGCACAGATACGCAGTATTTT	CASSRRRSGSTDTQYF
TRBV7-2	NA	TRBJ1-2	many	TGTGCCAGCAGCTTATCTTCCTCTTACGGCTATGGCTACACCTTC	CASSLSSSYGYGYTF
TRBV29-1	NA	TRBJ2-7	NA	TGCAGCGTTGTAGGGGAGCAGTACTTC	CSVVGEQYF
TRBV11-3	TRBD2	TRBJ2-1	few	TGTGCCAGCAGCTCCTCCGGGACTAGCCTGGGGGATGAGCAGTTCTTC	CASSSSGTSLGDEQFF
TRBV11-2	NA	TRBJ2-5	once	TGTGCCAGCAGCCGGACCATCCAAGAGACCCAGTACTTC	CASSRTIQETQYF
TRBV6-2/TRBV6-3	NA	TRBJ1-2	NA	TGTGCCAGCAGATCCGAGTTACACTATGGCTACACCTTC	CASRSELHYGYTF
TRBV5-1	TRBD1	TRBJ1-1	few	TGCGCCAGCAGGACCGGGACAGGGGGCACTGAAGCTTTCTTT	CASRTGTGGTEAFF
TRBV7-6	TRBD1	TRBJ1-4	many	TGTGCCAGCAGCTTGGGACAGCTTAATGAAAAACTGTTTTTT	CASSLGQLNEKLFF
TRBV11-2	TRBD2	TRBJ2-1	few	TGTGCCAGCAGCTTAAAGTCCGGGACTAGCGGGAGTAATGAGCAGTTCTTC	CASSLKSGTSGSNEQFF
TRBV5-1	TRBD1	TRBJ2-3	NA	TGCGCCAGCAGCTGGATCCCTCCGGGACAGGGACGGGGAGATACGCAGTATTTT	CASSWIPPGQGRGDTQYF
TRBV28	TRBD1	TRBJ1-4	many	TGTGCCAGCAAGACAGGGTTCTCCGGAAAACTGTTTTTT	CASKTGFSGKLFF
TRBV20-1	TRBD2	TRBJ2-1	NA	TGCAGTGCTAGCTCCAGTCTGACTAGCGGGTTGTACAATGAGCAGTTCTTC	CSASSSLTSGLYNEQFF
TRBV12-3/TRBV12-4	TRBD2	TRBJ2-2	few	TGTGCCAGCAGTCCATGGACTAGCGGGAGGGTCGACACCGGGGAGCTGTTTTTT	CASSPWTSGRVDTGELFF